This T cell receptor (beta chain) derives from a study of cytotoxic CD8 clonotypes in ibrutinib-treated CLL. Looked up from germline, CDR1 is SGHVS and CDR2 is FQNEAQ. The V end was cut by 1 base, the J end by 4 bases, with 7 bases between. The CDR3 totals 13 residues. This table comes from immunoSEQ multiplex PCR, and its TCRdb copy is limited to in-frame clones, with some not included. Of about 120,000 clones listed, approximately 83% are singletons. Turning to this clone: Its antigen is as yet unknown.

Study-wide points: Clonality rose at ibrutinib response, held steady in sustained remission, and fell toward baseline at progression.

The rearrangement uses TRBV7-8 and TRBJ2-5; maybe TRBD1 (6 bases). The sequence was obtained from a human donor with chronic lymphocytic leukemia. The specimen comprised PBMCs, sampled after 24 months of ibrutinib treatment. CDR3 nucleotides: TGTGCCAGCAGCTTAGGCAGGGGAGAGACCCAGTACTTC. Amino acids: CASSLGRGETQYF.